This T cell receptor (beta chain) was found in a study of T cell responses to AZD1222 COVID-19 vaccine. Here immunoSEQ multiplex PCR was the method, and the copy in TCRdb shows in-frame clones only, minus some. The repertoire holds some 150,000 clones, about 91% seen once, with 1.5% to 2% in the top ten. The sequence came from an adult in good health. The sample in question was peripheral blood, obtained on day 0 of AZD1222 vaccination.

The CDR3 spells CASSLDRTDTDTQYF. The CDR3 DNA is TGTGCCAGCAGCTTAGATCGGACGGACACAGATACGCAGTATTTT. V usage is TRBV11-2 and J usage is TRBJ2-3; D unresolved. Per germline, CDR1 SGHAT and CDR2 FQNNGV. The V gene lost 0 bases and the J gene lost 2 bases, with 9 bases spanning the gap. The CDR3 covers 15 residues.